Given below is one T cell receptor (beta chain) in context. Germline V gene lookup returns CDR1 MDHEN and CDR2 SYDVKM. V lost 8 bases to trimming and J lost 10 bases; unmatched junction nucleotides: 4. The length of the CDR3 is 10 residues. This record belongs to a study of cytomegalovirus exposure and HLA in healthy donors. PCR amplification relied on 60 Vbeta primers (plus 13 Jbeta primers). Profiling relied on immunoSEQ multiplex PCR, and the TCRdb table lists in-frame clones only, not all of them. Among around 110,000 clones listed, roughly 80% were seen once. The material sequenced was PBMCs. The sequence was collected from a man between 25 and 39 years old in good health and CMV-seropositive. The chain employs TRBV28 and TRBJ1-1, with 7 bases that match TRBD1. The chain's CDR3 is CASQDRAAFF. The DNA for the CDR3 is TGTGCCAGCCAAGACAGGGCAGCTTTCTTT.